One T cell receptor beta chain is described in this entry. This CDR3 has 16 amino acids. The germline V gene has CDR1 SGHTA and CDR2 FQGNSA. V was pared by 6 bases and J by 0 bases, with 18 bases between. Unique molecular identifiers were incorporated into the prepared TCRbeta library. MiXCR, applied by TCRdb to the PCR reads, yields one record per CDR3 protein. Of about 610,000 distinct CDR3 sequences listed, roughly 10% are singletons. The data belong to a study of T-cell reconstitution after alpha-beta-depleted transplantation in children. Source: PBMCs from the stem cell graft donor, taken from the stem cell graft. The TCR was taken from a human donor who donated a stem cell graft to a child with acute myeloid leukemia. The chain has TRBV7-2 and TRBJ2-7; maybe TRBD2 (6 bases). CDR3 DNA sequence: TGTGCCAGCAGTCGGGACTCCAGGATTAGCTCCTACGAGCAGTACTTC. It encodes CASSRDSRISSYEQYF.